This TCR beta chain was identified during a study of blood T cell repertoires in COVID-19. For the study at large: PBMCs, B-cell-depleted T cells, or T cells provided the cDNA or gDNA that made up the material.

Generated by immunoSEQ multiplex PCR, the TCRdb table keeps only in-frame clones and is missing some. The sample holds about 230,000 clones, nearly 90% seen once. The CDR3 is 12 residues long. V lost 4 bases to trimming and J lost 8 bases; unmatched junction nucleotides: 3. The germline gives CDR1 SGHRS, CDR2 YFSETQ. The gene calls are TRBV5-1 and TRBJ1-5, with TRBD1 matching over 7 bases. The clonotype was recovered from a woman between 25 and 40 years old with acute COVID-19. Sequencing was performed on PBMCs or T cells enriched from blood (not recorded which). The CDR3 protein is CASSQGGEPQHF. CDR3 in DNA: TGCGCCAGCAGCCAAGGGGGCGAGCCCCAGCATTTT.